This entry features one T cell receptor beta chain sequence. The antigen is undetermined. The data stem from a study of T-cell memory formation after mild COVID-19. On the study more broadly: Largely donor-specific sequence clusters came from two donors. Study findings and constraints: CM and EM subsets held most contracting CD4+ clones; EMRA held CD8+ ones.

V shed 5 bases and J shed 1 base, with 23 bases lying between them. The CDR3 spans 18 residues. Germline CDR1 MNHEY, CDR2 SVGAGI. TCRdb passed the 5' RACE reads through MiXCR, listing each CDR3 protein once. The sample contains approximately 570,000 distinct CDR3 sequences, about a sixth of which appear only once. This rearrangement joins TRBV6-5 to TRBJ1-1; tentatively, D is TRBD1 (6 bases). The sample was PBMCs or a T cell subset sorted from them (not recorded which). This sequence was found in an adult woman who had mild COVID-19 (a few samples of this study predate the infection). Cell type and time point are not known. The CDR3 DNA follows: TGTGCCAGCAGTCAACCACCGACCGCCGGGACAAGGAACACTGAAGCTTTCTTT. Translation: CASSQPPTAGTRNTEAFF.